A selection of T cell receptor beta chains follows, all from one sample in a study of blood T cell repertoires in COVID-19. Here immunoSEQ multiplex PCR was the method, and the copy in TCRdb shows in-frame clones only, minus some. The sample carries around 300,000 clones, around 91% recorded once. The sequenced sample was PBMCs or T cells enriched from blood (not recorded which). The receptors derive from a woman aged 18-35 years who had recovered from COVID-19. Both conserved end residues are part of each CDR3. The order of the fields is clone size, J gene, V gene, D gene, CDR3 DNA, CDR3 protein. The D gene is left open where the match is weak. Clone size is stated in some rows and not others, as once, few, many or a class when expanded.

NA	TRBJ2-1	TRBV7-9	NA	TGTGCCAGCAGCCCCACCCCGCGGGCCCTCGGCTACAATGAGCAGTTCTTC	CASSPTPRALGYNEQFF
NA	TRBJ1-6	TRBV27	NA	TGTGCCAGCGGCTCAGTCCCAAATTCACCCCTCCACTTT	CASGSVPNSPLHF
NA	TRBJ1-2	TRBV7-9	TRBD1	TGTGCCAGCAGCCTAGACAGGGGGAACTATGGCTACACCTTC	CASSLDRGNYGYTF
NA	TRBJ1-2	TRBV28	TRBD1	TGTGCCAGCAGGGCTGGGACAGGAGATTACGGCTACACCTTC	CASRAGTGDYGYTF
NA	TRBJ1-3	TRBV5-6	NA	TGTGCCAGCGGAGGGACCGGAGACACCATATATTTT	CASGGTGDTIYF
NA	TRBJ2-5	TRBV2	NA	TGTGCCAGCAGCTGGAGTAGACAAGAGACCCAGTACTTC	CASSWSRQETQYF
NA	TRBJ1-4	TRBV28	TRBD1	TGTGCCAGCACCAATTCCGGGACAGTGAATGAAAAACTGTTTTTT	CASTNSGTVNEKLFF
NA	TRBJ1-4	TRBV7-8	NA	TGTGCCAGCAGCCTTCAATATAGGGGCTTTAATGAAAAACTGTTTTTT	CASSLQYRGFNEKLFF
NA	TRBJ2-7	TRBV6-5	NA	TGTGCCAGCAGTTCCGGGCAGGGCTACGAGCAGTACTTC	CASSSGQGYEQYF
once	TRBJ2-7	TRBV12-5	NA	TGTGCTAGTGGTTTAGGGGACACCTACGAGCAGTACTTC	CASGLGDTYEQYF
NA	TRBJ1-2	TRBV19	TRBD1	TGTGCCAGTAGTCCCCGACAGGGGTATGGCTACACCTTC	CASSPRQGYGYTF
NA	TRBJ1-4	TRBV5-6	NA	TGTGCCAGCAGCCCTAGAGACAGTTATAATGAAAAACTGTTTTTT	CASSPRDSYNEKLFF
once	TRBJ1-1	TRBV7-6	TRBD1	TGTGCCAGCAGCTCCACCCCGGGACAGCAGAACACTGAAGCTTTCTTT	CASSSTPGQQNTEAFF
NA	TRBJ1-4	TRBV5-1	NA	TGCGCCAGCAGCCTGGGACGAGGGCGAGGTGAAAAACTGTTTTTT	CASSLGRGRGEKLFF
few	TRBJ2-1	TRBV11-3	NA	TGTGCCAGCAGCTTAGACGGGGGAGCTGAGCAGTTCTTC	CASSLDGGAEQFF
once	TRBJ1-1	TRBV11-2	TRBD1	TGTGCCAGCAGCTTGGGACAGGGAAGTTTCAGGACTGAAGCTTTCTTT	CASSLGQGSFRTEAFF
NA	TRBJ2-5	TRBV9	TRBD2	TGTGCCAGCAGCACCGGACTAGCGGGGGTGGAGACCCAGTACTTC	CASSTGLAGVETQYF
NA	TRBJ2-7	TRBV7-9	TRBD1	TGTGCCAGCACAAAAGATCCGGGACAGGGGAGTCACGAGCAGTACTTC	CASTKDPGQGSHEQYF
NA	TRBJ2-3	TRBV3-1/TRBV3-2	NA	TGTGCCAGCAGCCGACTCACAGATACGCAGTATTTT	CASSRLTDTQYF
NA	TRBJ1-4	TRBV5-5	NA	TGTGCCAGCAGCTCCTCAGGGGTGGGGGAAAAACTGTTTTTT	CASSSSGVGEKLFF
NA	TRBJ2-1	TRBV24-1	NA	TGTGCCACCAGTGAAAACGACAGTCCCAGCTCCTACAATGAGCAGTTCTTC	CATSENDSPSSYNEQFF
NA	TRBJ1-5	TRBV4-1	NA	TGCGCCAGCAGCCAAACGGGGAGCAATCAGCCCCAGCATTTT	CASSQTGSNQPQHF
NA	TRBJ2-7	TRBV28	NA	TGTGCCAGCGTTTCGTCCGGGATTGGCGAGCAGTACTTC	CASVSSGIGEQYF
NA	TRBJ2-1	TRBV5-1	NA	TGCGCCAGCAGCTTGGCCGTACAGGTCTACAATGAGCAGTTCTTC	CASSLAVQVYNEQFF
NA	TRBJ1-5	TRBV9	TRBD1	TGTGCCAGCAGCGTGTCAGGGGGTCTGCCCCAGCATTTT	CASSVSGGLPQHF
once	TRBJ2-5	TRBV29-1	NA	TGCAGCGTTGCCCCCCGAGGGGGTGAGACCCAGTACTTC	CSVAPRGGETQYF
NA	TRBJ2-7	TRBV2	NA	TGTGCCAGCAGTGGAGTGGGCCCCTACGAGCAGTACTTC	CASSGVGPYEQYF
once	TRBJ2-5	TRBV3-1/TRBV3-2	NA	TGTGCCAGCAGCCAAGAGAGTCACAGGGAAGAGACCCAGTACTTC	CASSQESHREETQYF
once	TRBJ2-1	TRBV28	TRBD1	TGTGCCAGCAGTACAGGGGGTAACTACAATGAGCAGTTCTTC	CASSTGGNYNEQFF
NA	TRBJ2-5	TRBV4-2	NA	TGTGCCAGCAGCCCTCCCGGGGGGCAGACCCAGTACTTC	CASSPPGGQTQYF
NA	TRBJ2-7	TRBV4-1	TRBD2	TGCGCCAGCAGCCTGGGCGGGAGACCGTTTGGGCACGAGCAGTACTTC	CASSLGGRPFGHEQYF
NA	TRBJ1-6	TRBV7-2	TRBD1	TGTGCCAGCAGCTTAGTGGGACAGGGAGGTTCACCCCTCCACTTT	CASSLVGQGGSPLHF
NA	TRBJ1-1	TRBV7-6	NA	TGTGCCAGCAGCTTAGACAGAGTGAACACTGAAGCTTTCTTT	CASSLDRVNTEAFF
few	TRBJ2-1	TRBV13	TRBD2	TGTGCCAGCAGCTTAGAGCGGGGGGGCCCCTACAATGAGCAGTTCTTC	CASSLERGGPYNEQFF
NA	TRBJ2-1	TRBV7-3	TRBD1	TGTGCCAGCAGCTTAAAGGGGACAGGGTTCAATGAGCAGTTCTTC	CASSLKGTGFNEQFF
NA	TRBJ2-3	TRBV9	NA	TGTGCCAGCAGCGTAGCCCCAGGGGGGTACACAGATACGCAGTATTTT	CASSVAPGGYTDTQYF
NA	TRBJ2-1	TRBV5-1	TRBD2	TGCGCCAGCAGCTCCTTAGGGAGCGGAGCGGGGGGGCTCTCCTACAATGAGCAGTTCTTC	CASSSLGSGAGGLSYNEQFF
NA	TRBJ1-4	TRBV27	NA	TGTGCCAGCAGGGGCAGTACTAATGAAAAACTGTTTTTT	CASRGSTNEKLFF
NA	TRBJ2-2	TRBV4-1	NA	TGCGCCAGCAGCCAAGAAGGGGGCGGGGAGCTGTTTTTT	CASSQEGGGELFF
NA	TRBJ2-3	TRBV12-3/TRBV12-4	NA	TGTGCCAGCAGTCGGGGGGATACGCAGTATTTT	CASSRGDTQYF